Detailed here is one T cell receptor (beta chain). Using immunoSEQ multiplex PCR, the repertoire was profiled, and TCRdb retains in-frame clones only, with some absent. The sample yields some 120,000 clones, more than 65% seen once. Germline V gene sequence: CDR1 MDHEN, CDR2 SYDVKM. Trimming left V 9 bases short and J 4 bases short, with 10 bases between. This CDR3 has 11 residues. This specimen comes from a study of blood T cell repertoires in COVID-19. Study details: The samples span acute and convalescent COVID-19 from the United States, Italy and Spain. In each case, the material was cDNA or gDNA derived from T cells, B-cell-depleted T cells, or PBMCs.

The rearrangement joins TRBV28 to TRBJ2-7; possible D gene TRBD2, 5 bases. This clonotype was obtained from a woman between 65 and 79 years old with acute or convalescent COVID-19. Sequences were obtained from peripheral blood. The CDR3 loop reads CASVGGYEQYF. The CDR3 DNA sequence: TGTGCCAGTGTTGGAGGTTACGAGCAGTACTTC.